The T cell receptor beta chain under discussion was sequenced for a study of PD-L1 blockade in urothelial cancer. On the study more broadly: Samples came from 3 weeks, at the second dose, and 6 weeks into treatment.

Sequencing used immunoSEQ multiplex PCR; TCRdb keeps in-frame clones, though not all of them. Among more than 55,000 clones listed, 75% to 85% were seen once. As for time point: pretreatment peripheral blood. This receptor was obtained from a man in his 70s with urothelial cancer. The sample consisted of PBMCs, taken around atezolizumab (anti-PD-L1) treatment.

In nucleotides, the CDR3 is TGTGCCAGCATCGTAGGACTAGCCGTAGAATCAGATACGCAGTATTTT. Protein product: CASIVGLAVESDTQYF. The V call is TRBV7-2, the J call TRBJ2-3, with 8 bases fitting TRBD2. The CDR3 spans 16 residues. Germline CDR1 and CDR2: SGHTA and FQGNSA. The trim removed 7 bases at V and 4 bases at J, leaving 13 bases unmatched.